These T cell receptor beta chains were read from a single sample in a study of T cell repertoires in cytomegalovirus infection. TCRdb ran MiXCR on the reads and lists one entry per CDR3 protein. The sample shows more than 400,000 distinct CDR3 sequences, less than 30% of them seen only once. The sequenced sample was PBMCs. These receptors were obtained from a human donor in good health (CMV status not recorded). Some clones in this sample may be carry-over from other donors' samples. The CDR3 runs from the conserved cysteine through the conserved F or W. Each record gives: D gene, clone size, J gene, V gene, CDR3 length, CDR3 protein, CDR3 DNA. D genes are given only for firm matches. Size values are once, few and many counts, or a class for expanded clones, and some rows have none.

>TRBD1|-|TRBJ2-7|TRBV4-1|18
CASSQIRTGGGRRNEQYF
TGCGCCAGCAGCCAAATCCGTACAGGGGGCGGAAGAAGGAACGAGCAGTACTTC
>TRBD1|-|TRBJ2-5|TRBV7-9|14
CASSTGTGSETQYF
TGTGCCAGCAGCACCGGGACAGGGAGTGAGACCCAGTACTTC
>-|many|TRBJ2-1|TRBV7-3|15
CASSQLSGDYNEQFF
TGTGCCAGCAGCCAGCTTAGCGGCGACTACAATGAGCAGTTCTTC
>TRBD2|many|TRBJ2-1|TRBV7-9|18
CASTGTSLILPPRNEQFF
TGTGCCAGCACCGGGACTAGCCTAATTTTGCCCCCACGCAATGAGCAGTTCTTC
>-|many|TRBJ2-5|TRBV7-2|15
CASSLVAGHWETQYF
TGTGCCAGCAGCTTAGTGGCAGGGCACTGGGAGACCCAGTACTTC
>-|-|TRBJ2-7|TRBV28|15
CASTRPPRSSYEQYF
TGTGCCAGCACCCGACCACCGAGAAGCTCCTACGAGCAGTACTTC
>-|few|TRBJ1-5|TRBV19|14
CASSSSLLGQPQHF
TGTGCCAGTAGTAGTAGCCTCCTGGGCCAGCCCCAGCATTTT
>TRBD1|few|TRBJ2-3|TRBV20-1|14
CSAARDRFADTQYF
TGCAGTGCCGCACGGGACAGGTTTGCAGATACGCAGTATTTT
>-|many|TRBJ2-3|TRBV11-2|11
CASSQGDTQYF
TGTGCCAGCAGCCAAGGGGATACGCAGTATTTT
>-|-|TRBJ2-1|TRBV11-3|13
CASSFDLDNEQFF
TGTGCCAGCAGCTTTGACTTGGATAATGAGCAGTTCTTC
>TRBD1|few|TRBJ1-5|TRBV7-2|15
CASSLRGQLAQPQHF
TGTGCCAGCAGCTTAAGGGGACAGCTGGCTCAGCCCCAGCATTTT
>TRBD1|many|TRBJ2-7|TRBV27|14
CASSSGTGGYEQYF
TGTGCCAGCAGCTCCGGGACAGGTGGCTACGAGCAGTACTTC
>-|-|TRBJ2-1|TRBV7-9|16
CASSLGMGVSYNEQFF
TGTGCCAGCAGCTTAGGGATGGGGGTCTCCTACAATGAGCAGTTCTTC
>-|-|TRBJ2-4|TRBV12-3/TRBV12-4|15
CASSFSGLAKNIQYF
TGTGCCAGCAGCTTCAGCGGACTAGCCAAAAACATTCAGTACTTC
>TRBD2|many|TRBJ2-6|TRBV7-2|15
CASGSGGSGANVLTF
TGTGCCAGCGGGTCGGGAGGGTCGGGGGCCAACGTCCTGACTTTC
>-|many|TRBJ2-5|TRBV7-6|14
CASSPGGREETQYF
TGTGCCAGCAGCCCAGGGGGGAGGGAAGAGACCCAGTACTTC
>-|-|TRBJ2-7|TRBV24-1|13
CATSSGGGGEQYF
TGTGCCACCAGCTCCGGGGGTGGGGGCGAGCAGTACTTC
>-|-|TRBJ1-6|TRBV19|13
CASSIEKDSPLHF
TGTGCCAGTAGTATAGAGAAAGATTCACCCCTCCACTTT
>TRBD2|-|TRBJ2-2|TRBV19|13
CASGGLYTGELFF
TGTGCCAGTGGGGGACTATACACCGGGGAGCTGTTTTTT
>-|few|TRBJ2-7|TRBV20-1|12
CSARSDSYEQYF
TGCAGTGCTAGATCTGACTCCTACGAGCAGTACTTC
>-|-|TRBJ2-7|TRBV7-2|15
CASSLTRLPTYEQYF
TGTGCCAGCAGCTTAACCCGTTTACCTACCTACGAGCAGTACTTC
>TRBD1|few|TRBJ1-5|TRBV12-3/TRBV12-4|18
CASSRAGTGLGIRPSRHF
TGTGCCAGCAGTCGAGCCGGGACAGGGCTTGGGATACGCCCCTCCCGGCATTTT
>TRBD1|-|TRBJ1-5|TRBV19|12
CASTTGTGGFHF
TGTGCCAGTACAACCGGGACAGGGGGCTTTCATTTT
>TRBD1|many|TRBJ1-1|TRBV7-2|15
CASSLKTGRNTEAFF
TGTGCCAGCAGCTTAAAGACAGGGAGGAACACTGAAGCTTTCTTT
>-|many|TRBJ2-1|TRBV6-2/TRBV6-3|18
CASSLWRRQWEKRREQFF
TGTGCCAGCAGTTTATGGCGTCGACAGTGGGAAAAGAGGAGGGAGCAGTTCTTC
>TRBD1|few|TRBJ1-2|TRBV15|17
CATSRAGQGGFNYGYTF
TGTGCCACCAGCAGAGCTGGACAGGGAGGTTTTAACTATGGCTACACCTTC
>-|few|TRBJ2-2|TRBV11-3|12
CASSPRSGELFF
TGTGCCAGCAGCCCTCGGTCCGGGGAGCTGTTTTTT
>TRBD2|many|TRBJ2-5|TRBV7-2|16
CASSPGLAGGPETQYF
TGTGCCAGCAGCCCCGGACTAGCGGGAGGGCCGGAGACCCAGTACTTC
>-|-|TRBJ2-3|TRBV7-9|13
CASSLIPWDTQYF
TGTGCCAGCAGCTTAATCCCCTGGGATACGCAGTATTTT
>-|few|TRBJ2-1|TRBV28|15
CASSSAGVGYNEQFF
TGTGCCAGCAGCTCAGCAGGGGTTGGGTACAATGAGCAGTTCTTC
>TRBD1|-|TRBJ1-3|TRBV29-1|15
CSVEPQGARGNTIYF
TGCAGCGTTGAACCCCAGGGGGCGCGAGGAAACACCATATATTTT
>TRBD1|once|TRBJ1-4|TRBV20-1|15
CSARLLGQGDEKLFF
TGCAGTGCTAGATTGTTGGGACAGGGTGATGAAAAACTGTTTTTT
>-|-|TRBJ2-3|TRBV27|14
CASSFSAGTDTQYF
TGTGCCAGCAGTTTCTCCGCCGGCACGGATACGCAGTATTTT
>TRBD2|few|TRBJ2-7|TRBV7-2|15
CASSRTSGETYEQYF
TGTGCCAGCAGTCGGACTAGCGGGGAAACCTACGAGCAGTACTTC
>-|-|TRBJ2-6|TRBV7-8|18
CASSPYRVITSGANVLTF
TGTGCCAGCAGCCCATACAGAGTAATAACCTCTGGGGCCAACGTCCTGACTTTC
>-|-|TRBJ1-3|TRBV19|15
CASSDRSRNGNTIYF
TGTGCCAGTAGCGACAGGTCGAGAAATGGAAACACCATATATTTT
>TRBD2|many|TRBJ2-3|TRBV7-2|17
CASSFSGRAMGTDTQYF
TGTGCCAGCAGCTTTAGCGGGAGGGCCATGGGCACAGATACGCAGTATTTT
>TRBD2|-|TRBJ2-1|TRBV2|15
CASSDPAGFYNEQFF
TGTGCCAGCAGTGACCCAGCGGGATTTTACAATGAGCAGTTCTTC
>-|few|TRBJ2-2|TRBV7-9|15
CASLPGRRNTGELFF
TGTGCCAGCTTGCCGGGACGACGGAACACCGGGGAGCTGTTTTTT
>-|many|TRBJ1-1|TRBV7-2|17
CASSDRPAGGMNTEAFF
TGTGCCAGCAGCGACAGACCGGCGGGGGGTATGAACACTGAAGCTTTCTTT
>TRBD1|many|TRBJ1-1|TRBV7-8|15
CASSSRWGQGKEAFF
TGTGCCAGCAGCTCCCGGTGGGGACAGGGAAAGGAAGCTTTCTTT